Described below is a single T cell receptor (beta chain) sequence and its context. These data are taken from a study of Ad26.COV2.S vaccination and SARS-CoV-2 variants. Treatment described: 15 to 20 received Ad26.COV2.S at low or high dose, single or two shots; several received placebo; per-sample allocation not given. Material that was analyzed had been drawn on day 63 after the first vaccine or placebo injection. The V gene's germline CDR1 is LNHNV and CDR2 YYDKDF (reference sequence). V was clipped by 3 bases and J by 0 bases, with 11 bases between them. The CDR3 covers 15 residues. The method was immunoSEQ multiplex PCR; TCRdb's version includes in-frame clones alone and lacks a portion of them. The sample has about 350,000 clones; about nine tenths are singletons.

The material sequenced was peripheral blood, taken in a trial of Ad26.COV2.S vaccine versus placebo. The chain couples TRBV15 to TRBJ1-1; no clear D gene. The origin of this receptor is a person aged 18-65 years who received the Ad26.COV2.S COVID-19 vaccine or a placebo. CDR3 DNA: TGTGCCACCAGCAGCCTGGCCCTTCTGAACACTGAAGCTTTCTTT. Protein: CATSSLALLNTEAFF.